This T cell receptor (beta chain) is from a study of T cell repertoires in cytomegalovirus infection. Across the whole study: Public TCR beta signatures were indicative of both CMV infection and a matching HLA type. Study-level findings and limits: People with CMV and the relevant HLA were identified by cumulative public TCR beta family frequency. Dominating the ex vivo response were HLA-C-restricted CMV-specific TCR beta clonotypes.

A remark on this clonotype: Its antigen is unknown.

MiXCR, applied by TCRdb to the reads, yields one record per CDR3 protein. The table has around 740,000 distinct CDR3 sequences, about a third seen once; the top ten hold around 3%. J was trimmed by 6 bases and V by 5 bases; bases with no gene match: 11. Germline V gene data show CDR1 as SGHTA and CDR2 as FQGNSA. CDR3 length equals 16 residues. The sample consisted of PBMCs. V and J are TRBV7-2 and TRBJ2-1; 9 bases fit TRBD2. This sequence was found in a human donor in good health (CMV status not recorded). Some clones in this sample may be carry-over from other donors' samples. CDR3 sequence: CASSPREAGGINEQFF. In DNA form, the CDR3 reads TGTGCCAGCAGCCCCAGGGAAGCGGGAGGTATCAATGAGCAGTTCTTC.